Below, 18 T cell receptor beta chains from the same sample are listed, as sequenced in a study of blood T cell repertoires in COVID-19. This table comes from immunoSEQ multiplex PCR, and its TCRdb copy is limited to in-frame clones, with some not included. Of 150,000 to 200,000 clones listed, around 88% are singletons. Specimen: peripheral blood. The receptors come from a woman between 25 and 40 years old with acute or convalescent COVID-19.

The V call is TRBV27, the J call TRBJ2-7; perhaps TRBD1 as D (6 bases). Per germline, CDR1 MNHEY and CDR2 SMNVEV (reference sequence). V was clipped by 5 bases and J by 6 bases, with 11 bases between them. This CDR3 is 12 amino acids long. As DNA, the CDR3 is TGTGCCAGCAGTCCCAGGGGCGCCGAGCAGTACTTC. Translating gives CASSPRGAEQYF.

This clone is a singleton in its sample. V usage is TRBV3-1 (or the pseudogene TRBV3-2) and J usage is TRBJ2-7; no clear D. Trimming removed 1 base from V and 7 bases from J, with 11 bases in between. The CDR3 sequence is 13 residues long. CDR1 is LGHDT and CDR2 is YNNKEL in the germline V gene (reference sequence). The CDR3 sequence is CASSQVLLGEQYF. For the CDR3, the DNA is TGTGCCAGCAGCCAAGTACTACTCGGGGAGCAGTACTTC.

The chain recombines TRBV9 with TRBJ2-1; D gene ambiguous. The V gene's germline CDR1 is SGDLS and CDR2 YYNGEE. The CDR3 has 16 residues. Trimming removed 0 bases at V and 2 bases at J, with 12 bases between. CDR3: CASSVVRSPTYNEQFF. The DNA for the CDR3 is TGTGCCAGCAGCGTAGTACGGAGCCCGACCTACAATGAGCAGTTCTTC.

This clone turned up a few times. This chain links TRBV7-8 with TRBJ2-7; D is perhaps TRBD2 (5 bases). Germline CDR1 is SGHVS and CDR2 is FQNEAQ. This CDR3 is 14 amino acids long. V lost 1 base to trimming and J lost 4 bases, with 11 bases between them. The CDR3 nucleotides are TGTGCCAGCAGCTTAGTTCCGGGCGGGTACGAGCAGTACTTC. This gives the protein CASSLVPGGYEQYF.

The chain employs TRBV11-3 and TRBJ2-1, with 9 bases matching TRBD2. The CDR3 sequence is 15 residues long. Germline V gene lookup returns CDR1 SGHNT and CDR2 YENEEA. With V trimmed by 8 bases and J by 0 bases, 5 bases remained unmatched. The CDR3 DNA reads as TGTGCCAGCGCCCTAGCGGGGTCCTCCTACAATGAGCAGTTCTTC. This gives the protein CASALAGSSYNEQFF.

This clone was seen only once. The rearrangement joins TRBV2 to TRBJ1-4; D not resolved. V lost 6 bases to trimming and J lost 4 bases, with 12 bases between them. Germline lookup yields CDR1 SNHLY and CDR2 FYNNEI. The CDR3 spans 14 residues. Here the CDR3 reads CASRKGDFNEKLFF. As DNA, the CDR3 is TGTGCCAGCAGGAAGGGAGATTTTAATGAAAAACTGTTTTTT.

The J gene is TRBJ1-2, the V gene TRBV5-1, with 7 bases fitting TRBD1. This CDR3 is built from 16 residues. J lost 0 bases, V lost 0 bases, and 5 bases had no gene match. Germline-derived CDR1 and CDR2 are SGHRS and YFSETQ. CDR3 coding DNA: TGCGCCAGCAGCTTGGCCGCTGGACAGGCTAACTATGGCTACACCTTC. Amino acid sequence: CASSLAAGQANYGYTF.

CDR3 loop: CATEREGLGTDTQYF. The CDR3 DNA is TGTGCCACCGAGCGGGAGGGATTGGGCACAGATACGCAGTATTTT. The chain employs TRBV2 and TRBJ2-3; 10 bases align to TRBD2. The CDR3 sequence is 15 residues long. Germline trimming cut 10 bases from V and 1 base from J; bases unmatched to any gene: 8. Looked up from germline, CDR1 is SNHLY and CDR2 is FYNNEI.

V gene TRBV5-4 combines with J gene TRBJ2-3; possible D gene TRBD2, 5 bases. The CDR3 covers 14 residues. CDR1 and CDR2 from the germline V gene are SGHNT and YYREEE (reference sequence). V lost 6 bases, J lost 0 bases, and 11 bases lay in between. As DNA, the CDR3 is TGTGCCAGCAAAGGCAGGAGGAGCACAGATACGCAGTATTTT. It specifies CASKGRRSTDTQYF.

The chain links TRBV2 to TRBJ1-5; no definite D call. The CDR3 runs to 14 residues. Germline V gene data show CDR1 as SNHLY and CDR2 as FYNNEI. V was clipped by 11 bases and J by 5 bases, with 19 bases between them. The chain's CDR3 is CASTPTNGDQPQHF. Written as DNA, the CDR3 is TGTGCCTCGACCCCGACAAACGGGGATCAGCCCCAGCATTTT.

This chain links TRBV2 with TRBJ2-7, with 8 bases aligning to TRBD2. V trimming: 7 bases; J trimming: 4 bases; junction bases outside the gene matches: 6. The CDR3 consists of 13 residues. Germline V CDR1 and CDR2: SNHLY, FYNNEI. CDR3 DNA sequence: TGTGCCAGCATGCGGACTAGCCGTTACGAGCAGTACTTC. Translation gives CASMRTSRYEQYF.

This chain connects TRBV28 to TRBJ2-3; 16 nucleotides line up with TRBD2. The CDR3 contains 18 residues. Germline lookup yields CDR1 MDHEN and CDR2 SYDVKM. V was pared by 0 bases and J by 7 bases, with 7 bases of the junction left unmatched. The CDR3 DNA reads as TGTGCCAGCAGTTTATGGGGGACTAGCGGGAGGGCCGAGTATACGCAGTATTTT. This translates into CASSLWGTSGRAEYTQYF.

The chain couples TRBV11-2 to TRBJ1-5; maybe TRBD1 (6 bases). Germline loops: CDR1 SGHAT, CDR2 FQNNGV. The length of the CDR3 is 13 residues. V lost 5 bases to trimming and J lost 4 bases, with 9 bases between them. CDR3 in amino acids: CASSIGQNQPQHF. The CDR3 nucleotides read TGTGCCAGCAGCATCGGACAGAATCAGCCCCAGCATTTT.

The chain recombines TRBV6-5 with TRBJ2-3; weak D call: TRBD2 (7 bases). The germline CDR1 and CDR2 sequences are MNHEY and SVGAGI. CDR3 size: 14 residues. Trimming took 7 bases from V and 5 from J, leaving 16 bases between them. The CDR3 nucleotides read TGTGCCAGCATGGAACAGGGCGGGAGAGATACGCAGTATTTT. Protein: CASMEQGGRDTQYF.

This clone was recorded only once. The CDR3, as DNA: TGTGCCGGGTCCCGGGACAGCCTAAGTTATGGCTACACCTTC. This sequence encodes CAGSRDSLSYGYTF. This sequence joins TRBV2 and TRBJ1-2; 7 bases are a match to TRBD1. The CDR3 runs to 14 residues. CDR1 and CDR2 from the germline V gene are SNHLY and FYNNEI. The V segment lost 11 bases and the J segment 5 bases; nucleotides outside the gene matches: 14.

The V and J genes are TRBV11-3 and TRBJ2-7; 7 positions agree with TRBD2. This CDR3 contains 14 residues. V was pared by 1 base and J by 5 bases, with 5 bases of the junction left unmatched. Germline V gene lookup returns CDR1 SGHNT and CDR2 YENEEA. The CDR3 bases are TGTGCCAGCAGCTTAGGGGGCGGGGGTGACGAGCAGTACTTC. This encodes CASSLGGGGDEQYF.

The chain links TRBV6-1 to TRBJ1-2; D unresolved. The V and J ends lost 3 bases and 10 bases respectively, with 15 bases between them. The CDR3 sequence is 13 residues long. Germline CDR1 is MNHNS and CDR2 is SASEGT. For the CDR3, the DNA is TGTGCCAGCAGTGAGATTAGGGAAGCGGACTACACCTTC. Protein sequence: CASSEIREADYTF.

The V gene is TRBV28, the J gene TRBJ1-6, with D perhaps TRBD1 (5 bases). Germline lookup yields CDR1 MDHEN and CDR2 SYDVKM. Trimming removed 3 bases from V and 17 bases from J, with 17 bases in between. The CDR3 has 13 residues. The CDR3 nucleotides are TGTGCCAGCAGTTTTCCGGACGAAGGAGGGGTCCACTTT. Its translation: CASSFPDEGGVHF.